A single sample gave rise to the 15 T cell receptor beta chains below, sequenced in a study of cytomegalovirus exposure and HLA in healthy donors. 13 Jbeta primers and 60 Vbeta primers were used for the PCR. TCRdb keeps only in-frame clones here, not all; method: immunoSEQ multiplex PCR. There are 150,000 to 200,000 clones in the sample; around 87% occur only once, and 1.5% to 2% lies in the top ten. The sequenced sample was PBMCs. Receptor source: a woman under 30 in good health and CMV-seronegative.

This chain joins TRBV7-9 and TRBJ1-5, with TRBD1 identical over 9 bases. V lost 5 bases to trimming and J lost 5 bases; unmatched junction nucleotides: 7. Germline V lookup: CDR1 SEHNR, CDR2 FQNEAQ (reference sequence). CDR3 length equals 15 residues. The DNA for the CDR3 is TGTGCCAGCAGCGATGGGACAGGGAGGCATCAGCCCCAGCATTTT. Its protein product is CASSDGTGRHQPQHF.

CDR3 amino acids: CASSLVGLAGDTQYF. The CDR3 nucleotides read TGTGCCAGCAGCTTAGTGGGACTAGCGGGCGATACGCAGTATTTT. The chain is built from TRBV11-3 and TRBJ2-3; 12 bases map to TRBD2. V trimming: 1 base; J trimming: 6 bases; junction bases outside the gene matches: 2. Germline CDR1 reads SGHNT; CDR2 reads YENEEA. The CDR3 is 15 residues long.

The gene calls are TRBV19 and TRBJ1-2; the D gene is possibly TRBD1 (6 bases). Trimming removed 3 bases at V and 10 bases at J, with 15 bases between. The germline CDR1 and CDR2 sequences are LNHDA and SQIVND (reference sequence). The CDR3 is 13 residues long. For the CDR3, the DNA is TGTGCCAGTAGTATTTCGACAGGAGTTGACTACACCTTC. As protein: CASSISTGVDYTF.

The J gene is TRBJ2-7, the V gene TRBV6-6; TRBD2 might be the D (5 bases). V shed 3 bases and J shed 5 bases, with 11 bases lying between them. CDR3 length: 13 residues. Germline V gene data show CDR1 as MNHNY and CDR2 as SVGAGI (reference sequence). The DNA of the CDR3 is TGTGCCAGCAGTTATGGAGGTGAAGACGAGCAGTACTTC. Translation: CASSYGGEDEQYF.

V gene TRBV30 combines with J gene TRBJ1-1, with a weak D call TRBD1 (6 bases). Between the trimmed V and J ends, which lost 1 base and 4 bases, there was a span of 16 bases. The CDR3 has 15 residues. In germline, CDR1 is GTSNPN, CDR2 SVGIG (reference sequence). The CDR3 sequence is CAWSGLGGGSTEAFF. Here the CDR3 DNA reads TGTGCCTGGAGTGGGCTAGGGGGGGGGAGCACTGAAGCTTTCTTT.

This clone was seen a few times. The chain carries TRBV7-8 and TRBJ2-5; D gene unclear. CDR1 SGHVS and CDR2 FQNEAQ come from the germline V gene. Trimming left V 3 bases short and J 5 bases short, with 4 bases between. CDR3 size: 11 residues. As DNA, the CDR3 is TGTGCCAGCAGCTTCGCGGAGACCCAGTACTTC. This translates into CASSFAETQYF. Together with reference TRBV7-8 and TRBJ2-5, the CDR3 gives the full variable domain: GAGVSQSPRYKVAKRGQDVALRCDPISGHVSLFWYQQALGQGPEFLTYFQNEAQLDKSGLPSDRFFAERPEGSVSTLKIQRTQQEDSAVYLCASSFAETQYFGPGTRLLVL.

The CDR3 DNA is TGTGCCAGCAGTTACGAGGACAGGGGGCGATACGAGCAGTACTTC. As protein: CASSYEDRGRYEQYF. This chain connects TRBV6-5 to TRBJ2-7; 11 bases match TRBD1. The J segment lost 4 bases and the V segment lost 2 bases, leaving 4 bases of the junction unmatched. Germline V gene lookup returns CDR1 MNHEY and CDR2 SVGAGI. CDR3 length: 15 amino acids.

Worth noting for this clone: Within the sample, other DNA sequences also encode this same CDR3. The chain couples TRBV28 to TRBJ2-1; TRBD2 agrees at 10 bases. Trimming removed 5 bases from V and 2 bases from J; junction bases left unmatched: 3. This CDR3 comprises 15 residues. Germline CDR1 MDHEN, CDR2 SYDVKM. CDR3 region: CASSPSGGPYNEQFF. The CDR3 DNA is TGTGCCAGCAGTCCTAGCGGGGGACCCTACAATGAGCAGTTCTTC.

V and J are TRBV19 and TRBJ2-5; perhaps TRBD1 as D (6 bases). Per germline, CDR1 LNHDA and CDR2 SQIVND (reference sequence). The CDR3 runs 13 residues. V was cut by 2 bases and J by 4 bases, with 8 bases left in between. The CDR3 here is CASSISRGETQYF. The CDR3 DNA reads TGTGCCAGTAGTATAAGCAGGGGAGAGACCCAGTACTTC.

The rearrangement uses TRBV7-2 and TRBJ2-7, with 11 nucleotides matching TRBD2. J lost 6 bases, V lost 3 bases, and 7 bases had no gene match. Germline V gene lookup returns CDR1 SGHTA and CDR2 FQGNSA. The CDR3 contains 15 residues. CDR3 DNA sequence: TGTGCCAGCAGCTTCTTAGCGGGAGGGCAGAGCGAGCAGTACTTC. It codes for CASSFLAGGQSEQYF.

J is TRBJ2-1 and V is TRBV7-2; D remains unclear. V gave up 5 bases and J gave up 4 bases, with 15 bases separating them. The CDR3 totals 15 residues. Germline V gene data show CDR1 as SGHTA and CDR2 as FQGNSA. This CDR3 reads CASSRESSAYNEQFF. CDR3 coding DNA: TGTGCCAGCAGCCGAGAGTCGTCTGCTTACAATGAGCAGTTCTTC. Full variable domain (outside the CDR3, taken from reference TRBV7-2 and TRBJ2-1): GAGVSQSPSNKVTEKGKDVELRCDPISGHTALYWYRQSLGQGLEFLIYFQGNSAPDKSGLPSDRFSAERTGGSVSTLTIQRTQQEDSAVYLCASSRESSAYNEQFFGPGTRLTVL.

This clone showed up just a few times. The chain carries TRBV4-1 and TRBJ1-1; D not resolved. This CDR3 is built from 13 residues. Germline V gene data show CDR1 as MGHRA and CDR2 as YSYEKL. V was trimmed by 0 bases and J by 11 bases, leaving 13 bases between them. CDR3 nucleotide sequence: TGCGCCAGCAGCCAAGAAGGTCGACAAAGGGCTTTCTTT. Protein: CASSQEGRQRAFF.

The chain combines TRBV6-1 with TRBJ1-3; tentative D call: TRBD1 (5 bases). The length of the CDR3 is 14 residues. Germline CDR1 and CDR2: MNHNS and SASEGT. V lost 4 bases to trimming and J lost 2 bases, with 9 bases between them. The CDR3 bases are TGTGCCAGCAGTGTGACAGCTACTGGAAACACCATATATTTT. Its protein is CASSVTATGNTIYF.

The V and J genes are TRBV19 and TRBJ2-5, with 10 bases identical to TRBD2. CDR1 is LNHDA, CDR2 SQIVND, per germline (reference sequence). The V segment lost 6 bases and the J segment 2 bases; nucleotides outside the gene matches: 12. The CDR3 has 17 residues. CDR3 in amino acids: CASSPGLAGVDQETQYF. For the CDR3, the DNA is TGTGCCAGTAGCCCGGGGCTAGCGGGGGTGGATCAAGAGACCCAGTACTTC.

This clone appeared a few times. The chain couples TRBV25-1 to TRBJ2-3, with D perhaps matching TRBD1 (5 bases). V shed 0 bases and J shed 5 bases, with 15 bases lying between them. This CDR3 has 16 residues. The germline V gene has CDR1 MGHDK and CDR2 SYGVNS. Here the CDR3 DNA reads TGTGCCAGCAGTGAATATTTGGGGCCCCAAGGAGATACGCAGTATTTT. It codes for CASSEYLGPQGDTQYF.